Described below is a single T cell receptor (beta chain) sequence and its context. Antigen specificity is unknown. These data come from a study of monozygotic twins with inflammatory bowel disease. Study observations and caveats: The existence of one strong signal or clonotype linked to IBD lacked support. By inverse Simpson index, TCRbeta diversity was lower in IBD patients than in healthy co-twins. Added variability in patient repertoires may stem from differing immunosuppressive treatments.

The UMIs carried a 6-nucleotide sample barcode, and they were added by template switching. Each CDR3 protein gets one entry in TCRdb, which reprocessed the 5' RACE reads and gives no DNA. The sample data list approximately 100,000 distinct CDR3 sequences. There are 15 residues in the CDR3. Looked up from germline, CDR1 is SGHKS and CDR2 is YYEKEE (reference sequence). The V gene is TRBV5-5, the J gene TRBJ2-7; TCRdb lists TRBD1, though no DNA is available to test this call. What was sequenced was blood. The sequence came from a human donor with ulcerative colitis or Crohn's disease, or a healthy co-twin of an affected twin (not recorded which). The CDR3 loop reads CASSSFPGVWYEQYF.